These T cell receptor beta chains were read from a single sample in a study of glioma-infiltrating T cells. From the multiplex PCR reads, TCRdb called clonotypes with MiXCR, one entry per CDR3 protein. The sample yields approximately 120,000 distinct CDR3 sequences, more than 20% seen once. The sequenced material came from glioma tissue, nonneoplastic brain tissue, or PBMCs (not recorded which). These TCRs come from a human donor with low-grade glioma or glioblastoma, undergoing nonglioma brain surgery, or in good health (not recorded which). CDR3s include the opening cysteine and the closing phenylalanine or tryptophan. D genes are given only for firm matches. Where a row states a size, it is once, few, many or the class of an expanded clone; other rows omit it.

d_call,v_call,j_call,clone_size,cdr3_nt,cdr3_aa
TRBD2,TRBV6-1,TRBJ2-3,many,TGTGCCAGCAGTGAACATGGGTGGGGACTAGCGGGGAGCACAGATACGCAGTATTTT,CASSEHGWGLAGSTDTQYF
TRBD2,TRBV11-2,TRBJ2-7,many,TGTGCCAGCAGCGCCGTGGCGGGAGGCCAAAGCTCCTACGAGCAGTACTTC,CASSAVAGGQSSYEQYF
NA,TRBV19,TRBJ2-1,NA,TGTGCCAGTAGTGACCGGGACGGGGTTGACTGCTTC,CASSDRDGVDCF
NA,TRBV15,TRBJ2-7,NA,TGTACCACCAGCAGACGGGACACCGGCCACGAGCAGTACTTC,CTTSRRDTGHEQYF
TRBD2,TRBV7-2,TRBJ2-5,NA,TGTGCCAGCAGCTTCGGACTAGCGGGAGAAGAGGCCCAGTACTTC,CASSFGLAGEEAQYF
NA,TRBV6-1,TRBJ2-7,many,TGTGCCAGCAGCAACAGGAGGGGCATCGACGAGCAGTACTTC,CASSNRRGIDEQYF
TRBD1,TRBV10-3,TRBJ2-7,many,TGTGCCATCAGGTCCGGGACAGGGGGCTTCGAGCAGTACTTC,CAIRSGTGGFEQYF
NA,TRBV12-3/TRBV12-4,TRBJ1-5,NA,TGTGCCAGCAGTTTAGGAACACACAGGGATAGCAATCAGCCCCAGCATTTT,CASSLGTHRDSNQPQHF
NA,TRBV27,TRBJ2-1,many,TGTGCCAGCCCTACCGGGGGGCAGGGACCCTACAATGAGCAGTTCTTC,CASPTGGQGPYNEQFF
NA,TRBV28,TRBJ2-1,many,TGTGCCAGCAGTTTACTCGGGACCTCCTACAATGAGCAGTTCTTC,CASSLLGTSYNEQFF
NA,TRBV6-1,TRBJ2-7,many,TGTGCCAGCAGTTCTAGTTCGGGGCTTTATGGCTACGAGCAGTACTTC,CASSSSSGLYGYEQYF
NA,TRBV28,TRBJ2-2,many,TGTGCCAGCAGTTTTTTACGGGGGAACACCGGGGAGCTGTTTTTT,CASSFLRGNTGELFF
NA,TRBV6-1,TRBJ2-3,many,TGTGCCAGCAGACGGACAGCGGGAGATACGCAGTATTTT,CASRRTAGDTQYF
NA,TRBV5-1,TRBJ2-3,many,TGCGCCAGCAGCTTGGAGCAGCCTAGCACAGATACGCAGTATTTT,CASSLEQPSTDTQYF
TRBD1,TRBV19,TRBJ2-7,many,TGTGCCAGTAGCCCCGGGACAGGGAGGAGGTACGAGCAGTACTTC,CASSPGTGRRYEQYF
TRBD2,TRBV18,TRBJ2-7,many,TGTGCCAGCTCACCCCCGGGGAGGGTCGAGCAGTACTTC,CASSPPGRVEQYF
TRBD1,TRBV6-5,TRBJ1-1,NA,TGTGTCAGCAGTGAAATCGTGACAGGGCAGACCGAAGCTTTCTTT,CVSSEIVTGQTEAFF
TRBD2,TRBV30,TRBJ2-1,NA,TGTGCCTGGAGTCGTCTAGCGGGGTACAATGAGCAGTTCTTC,CAWSRLAGYNEQFF
NA,TRBV9,TRBJ2-1,NA,TGTGCCAGCAGCACCCGGCTAGACCTATACAATGAGCAGTTCTTC,CASSTRLDLYNEQFF
NA,TRBV30,TRBJ1-1,NA,TGTGCCTGGAGAACAGGACTTCGATCGGACACTGAAGCTTTCTTT,CAWRTGLRSDTEAFF
TRBD1,TRBV4-1,TRBJ2-1,NA,TGCGCCAGCAGCCAAGATCGCGGGACAGGGAGCTCCTACAATGAGCAGTTCTTC,CASSQDRGTGSSYNEQFF
TRBD1,TRBV28,TRBJ2-7,many,TGTGCCAGCAGTTCCCCCGGGACAGGGAAATTCGAGCAGTACTTC,CASSSPGTGKFEQYF
NA,TRBV4-3,TRBJ1-2,many,TGCGCCAGCAGCCAAGATTTCCCGGGGAGCGGCTATGGCTACACCTTC,CASSQDFPGSGYGYTF
NA,TRBV6-1,TRBJ1-3,many,TGTGCCTCAGGACAGACATTCTTCGGAAACACCATATATTTT,CASGQTFFGNTIYF
NA,TRBV29-1,TRBJ2-7,NA,TGCAGCGTGGGAGCTGAGTTCAGTGCCGAGCAGTACTTC,CSVGAEFSAEQYF
TRBD1,TRBV10-3,TRBJ2-7,many,TGTGCCATCAGTCCGGGACAGGGGGTCTACGAGCAGTACTTC,CAISPGQGVYEQYF
TRBD1,TRBV7-2,TRBJ2-1,once,TGTGCCAGCAGCTTTTACAGGGGGGCTGAGCGGTTCTTC,CASSFYRGAERFF
TRBD2,TRBV4-1,TRBJ2-1,many,TGCGCCAGCAGCCGGGCCACGGGAGCCTGGGGGGGGTCGGGCAATGAGCAGTTCTTC,CASSRATGAWGGSGNEQFF
NA,TRBV6-2/TRBV6-3,TRBJ2-7,many,TGTGCCAGCAGTTACTCGGGATATGGAGCCTACGAGCAGTACTTC,CASSYSGYGAYEQYF
NA,TRBV11-2,TRBJ2-3,NA,TGTGTCAGCAGCTTAGGGCGTGGGAGGAGAAGCACAGATACGCAGTATTTT,CVSSLGRGRRSTDTQYF
NA,TRBV6-1,TRBJ2-2,many,TGTGCCAGCAGTGAACCTAGAGGACAGAACACCGGGGAGCTGTTTTTT,CASSEPRGQNTGELFF
TRBD2,TRBV7-9,TRBJ2-3,NA,TGTGCCAGCAGTCGCAGGACTAGCGGAAACACAGATACGCAGTATTTT,CASSRRTSGNTDTQYF
TRBD2,TRBV19,TRBJ2-1,many,TGTGCCAGTAGTTCACCGGGACTAGACAATGAGCAGTTCTTC,CASSSPGLDNEQFF
TRBD1,TRBV20-1,TRBJ2-1,many,TGCAGTGCTTTTGATAGGGGGCTCTCGGTGGATGAGCAGTTCTTC,CSAFDRGLSVDEQFF
NA,TRBV6-1,TRBJ2-7,many,TGTGCCAGCAGTTACGAGCTTCAGCGGACCCCCTACGAGCAGTACTTC,CASSYELQRTPYEQYF
TRBD2,TRBV10-3,TRBJ2-3,many,TGTGCCATCAGGACTAGCCCCGAAGGCACAGATACGCAGTATTTT,CAIRTSPEGTDTQYF
NA,TRBV28,TRBJ1-2,many,TGTGCCAGCAGTACCCCGGGGTTGGCTTCCCCCTACTATGGCTACACCTTC,CASSTPGLASPYYGYTF
NA,TRBV7-2,TRBJ2-6,many,TGTGCCAGCAGCTTAGGAAGGGTATCTGGGGCCAACGTCCTGACTTTC,CASSLGRVSGANVLTF
NA,TRBV20-1,TRBJ2-3,many,TGCAGTGCTAGAGTTGTGGGGGCAGGGGCAGATACGCAGTATTTT,CSARVVGAGADTQYF
TRBD1,TRBV10-3,TRBJ1-2,many,TGTGCCATCAGTGAGGTGGGACAGATCTATGGCTACACCTTC,CAISEVGQIYGYTF
NA,TRBV18,TRBJ2-5,NA,TGTGCCAGCTCACCAACGGGACTGGGGCAAGAGACCCAGTACTTC,CASSPTGLGQETQYF
TRBD1,TRBV29-1,TRBJ1-3,NA,TGCAGCGTGACAGGGCTCGGAAACACCATATATTTT,CSVTGLGNTIYF
NA,TRBV6-1,TRBJ1-2,many,TGTGCCAGCATCAGACAGGTGGGGGACTATGGCTACACCTTC,CASIRQVGDYGYTF
NA,TRBV4-2,TRBJ2-1,NA,TGTGCCAGCAGAGGAACGGATCTCAGCTCCTACAATGAGCAGTTCTTC,CASRGTDLSSYNEQFF
NA,TRBV15,TRBJ1-2,many,TGTGCCACCAGCAGAGACCGTAACACAGGTAGAAACTATGGCTACACCTTC,CATSRDRNTGRNYGYTF
NA,TRBV7-2,TRBJ1-2,many,TGTGCCAGCAGCCCAAACAGGGCGTCGAGGGGCTACACCTTC,CASSPNRASRGYTF
TRBD2,TRBV6-1,TRBJ2-5,few,TGTGCCATCAGTGGTGACGGGGGGGGAGAGACCCAGTACTTC,CAISGDGGGETQYF
TRBD1,TRBV19,TRBJ1-2,NA,TGTGCCAGTAGTCCGGGACAGTACGGCTACACCTTC,CASSPGQYGYTF
NA,TRBV12-3/TRBV12-4,TRBJ2-2,many,TGTGCCAGCAGTTTCGTGACGGGAGAAACCGGGGAGCTGTTTTTT,CASSFVTGETGELFF
NA,TRBV4-2,TRBJ2-5,few,TGTGCCAGCAGCCAAGATCTATCAGGGACCCAGTACTTC,CASSQDLSGTQYF
TRBD1,TRBV19,TRBJ2-1,NA,TGTGCCGGTAGTTCGCAGACAGGGGATGAGCAGTTCTTC,CAGSSQTGDEQFF
NA,TRBV20-1,TRBJ1-4,many,TGCAGTGCTAGAACACAAACAGTGGCAACTAATGAAAAACTGTTTTTT,CSARTQTVATNEKLFF
NA,TRBV7-9,TRBJ2-3,many,TGTGCCAGCAGCTTAGCCCTCCAGGGAACAGATACGCAGTATTTT,CASSLALQGTDTQYF
TRBD2,TRBV5-1,TRBJ2-3,NA,TGCGCCAGCAGCTTGGCAGGTAACGGGAGGGGTCCAGATACGCAGTATTTT,CASSLAGNGRGPDTQYF
NA,TRBV18,TRBJ2-3,many,TGTGCCAGCTCACCACGTGCAGGGAGCACAGATACGCAGTATTTT,CASSPRAGSTDTQYF